Following are 8 T cell receptor beta chains from one sample sequenced in a study of OX40 agonist ivuxolimab in advanced cancers. Libraries were prepared by immunoSEQ multiplex PCR; TCRdb keeps only in-frame clonotypes and omits some of them. This table holds fewer than 15,000 clones, around 83% found once. The sequenced sample was CD4+ or CD8+ T cells sorted from blood, obtained in a trial of the OX40 agonist ivuxolimab. The receptors shown here come from an adult with an advanced solid tumor such as melanoma, head and neck, liver or kidney cancer.

This clone was recorded only once. V gene TRBV7-3 combines with J gene TRBJ2-1; TRBD2 agrees at 10 bases. This CDR3 has 15 amino acids. J lost 4 bases, V lost 5 bases, and 5 bases had no gene match. Germline CDR1 SGHTA, CDR2 FQGTGA. CDR3 protein: CASSKSGGDYNEQFF. CDR3 nucleotide sequence: TGTGCCAGCAGCAAAAGCGGGGGGGATTACAATGAGCAGTTCTTC.

V gene TRBV7-9 combines with J gene TRBJ2-5, with D tentatively TRBD1 or TRBD2 (5 bases each). The germline CDR1 and CDR2 sequences are SEHNR and FQNEAQ (reference sequence). Deletions cut 1 base from V and 5 bases from J, with 11 bases between. The CDR3 consists of 14 residues. The CDR3 loop reads CASSLEWDEETQYF. CDR3 coding DNA: TGTGCCAGCAGCTTAGAGTGGGACGAGGAGACCCAGTACTTC.

The V gene is TRBV7-2, the J gene TRBJ1-5; D is perhaps TRBD1 (6 bases). Germline V gene data show CDR1 as SGHTA and CDR2 as FQGNSA. V was trimmed by 1 base and J by 4 bases, leaving 11 bases between them. The CDR3 runs to 15 residues. CDR3 bases: TGTGCCAGCAGCTTAGTTACAGGGTTGAATCAGCCCCAGCATTTT. Its translation is CASSLVTGLNQPQHF. Together with reference TRBV7-2 and TRBJ1-5, the CDR3 gives the full variable domain: GAGVSQSPSNKVTEKGKDVELRCDPISGHTALYWYRQSLGQGLEFLIYFQGNSAPDKSGLPSDRFSAERTGGSVSTLTIQRTQQEDSAVYLCASSLVTGLNQPQHFGDGTRLSIL.

This chain links TRBV5-6 with TRBJ2-7; 10 positions match TRBD2. The J segment lost 7 bases and the V segment lost 0 bases, leaving 10 bases of the junction unmatched. Germline V gene lookup returns CDR1 SGHDT and CDR2 YYEEEE. This CDR3 spans 16 amino acids. CDR3 protein: CASSLVGAGGPGEQYF. CDR3 DNA: TGTGCCAGCAGCTTGGTGGGAGCGGGAGGGCCGGGGGAGCAGTACTTC.

This clone came up once. The chain employs TRBV28 and TRBJ2-7; 11 bases fit TRBD2. The length of the CDR3 is 15 residues. Germline assignment: CDR1 MDHEN and CDR2 SYDVKM. Germline trimming cut 4 bases from V and 3 bases from J; bases unmatched to any gene: 5. The CDR3 spells CASSSLAGEYYEQYF. The CDR3 region has the DNA TGTGCCAGCAGTTCACTAGCGGGGGAGTACTACGAGCAGTACTTC. Using reference TRBV28 and TRBJ2-7 for the parts outside the CDR3, the full variable domain is DVKVTQSSRYLVKRTGEKVFLECVQDMDHENMFWYRQDPGLGLRLIYFSYDVKMKEKGDIPEGYSVSREKKERFSLILESASTNQTSMYLCASSSLAGEYYEQYFGPGTRLTVT.

The CDR3 loop reads CASSQQGRADTQYF. CDR3 in DNA: TGCGCCAGCAGCCAACAGGGAAGGGCAGATACGCAGTATTTT. The chain recombines TRBV4-1 with TRBJ2-3, with a tentative D call TRBD1 (5 bases). The germline V gene encodes CDR1 MGHRA and CDR2 YSYEKL. The CDR3 has 14 residues. V dropped 2 bases and J dropped 4 bases, with 10 bases sitting between them.

The CDR3 coding sequence is TGTGCCAGCAGCTTAGTAGGGAGCCAAACTTACGAGCAGTACTTC. It yields the protein CASSLVGSQTYEQYF. The V call is TRBV7-9, the J call TRBJ2-7; possible D gene TRBD2, 5 bases. Trimming removed 1 base at V and 4 bases at J, with 14 bases between. The CDR3 is 15 amino acids. Germline CDR1 and CDR2: SEHNR and FQNEAQ (reference sequence).

The gene calls are TRBV27 and TRBJ2-5; D is possibly TRBD2 (6 bases). Germline lookup yields CDR1 MNHEY and CDR2 SMNVEV (reference sequence). This CDR3 spans 12 amino acids. V was shortened by 5 bases and J by 5 bases, with 9 bases between the two germline ends. In DNA form, the CDR3 reads TGTGCCAGCAGTGGGCGGGGCGAGACCCAGTACTTC. Translating it yields CASSGRGETQYF.